This is a list of T cell receptor beta chains from one sample in a study of T cells in Graves' hyperthyroidism and ophthalmopathy. One entry per CDR3 protein, called by TCRdb with MiXCR from the multiplex PCR reads. The sample consists of around 600,000 distinct CDR3 sequences, roughly 45% of them appearing once. The sequencing input was peripheral blood or thyroid tissue (not recorded which). These receptors came from an adult man with Graves' disease, either hyperthyroidism or ophthalmopathy (not recorded which). Both conserved end residues are part of each CDR3. A D gene is named only where the DNA matches it firmly. Size values are once, few and many counts, or a class for expanded clones, and some rows have none.

D gene: NA; J gene: TRBJ1-1; V gene: TRBV7-3; clone size: NA; CDR3 protein: CASSLEAFF; CDR3 DNA: TGTGCCAGCAGCTTAGAAGCTTTCTTT
D gene: TRBD1; J gene: TRBJ1-2; V gene: TRBV15; clone size: many; CDR3 protein: CATSRITGTGGNYGYTF; CDR3 DNA: TGTGCCACCAGCAGAATAACCGGGACAGGGGGCAACTATGGCTACACCTTC
D gene: NA; J gene: TRBJ1-2; V gene: TRBV9; clone size: many; CDR3 protein: CASSVAQGTDRGYTF; CDR3 DNA: TGTGCCAGCAGCGTAGCCCAAGGGACCGACCGTGGCTACACCTTC
D gene: NA; J gene: TRBJ1-5; V gene: TRBV29-1; clone size: NA; CDR3 protein: CSGVDSNQPQHF; CDR3 DNA: TGCAGCGGGGTCGATAGCAATCAGCCCCAGCATTTT
D gene: NA; J gene: TRBJ1-1; V gene: TRBV12-3/TRBV12-4; clone size: NA; CDR3 protein: CASLAAAEAFF; CDR3 DNA: TGTGCCAGCCTAGCGGCCGCTGAAGCTTTCTTT
D gene: TRBD2; J gene: TRBJ2-7; V gene: TRBV6-5; clone size: NA; CDR3 protein: CASSYLGLAGNHQQYF; CDR3 DNA: TGTGCCAGCAGTTATCTGGGACTAGCGGGGAATCACCAGCAGTACTTC
D gene: NA; J gene: TRBJ1-4; V gene: TRBV20-1; clone size: NA; CDR3 protein: CSASPRYNEKLFF; CDR3 DNA: TGCAGTGCTAGCCCCAGATATAATGAAAAACTGTTTTTT
D gene: TRBD1; J gene: TRBJ1-4; V gene: TRBV29-1; clone size: many; CDR3 protein: CSAGGRLNEKLFF; CDR3 DNA: TGCAGCGCAGGGGGGAGGCTGAATGAAAAACTGTTTTTT
D gene: TRBD2; J gene: TRBJ2-2; V gene: TRBV9; clone size: NA; CDR3 protein: CASSAPGLAPNTGELFF; CDR3 DNA: TGTGCCAGCAGCGCCCCGGGACTAGCGCCAAACACCGGGGAGCTGTTTTTT
D gene: NA; J gene: TRBJ2-5; V gene: TRBV29-1; clone size: NA; CDR3 protein: CTGRVMETQYF; CDR3 DNA: TGCACCGGACGGGTCATGGAGACCCAGTACTTC
D gene: TRBD1; J gene: TRBJ1-4; V gene: TRBV12-3/TRBV12-4; clone size: few; CDR3 protein: CASSPLGQGGAKLFF; CDR3 DNA: TGTGCCAGCAGTCCACTGGGACAGGGAGGCGCAAAACTGTTTTTT
D gene: NA; J gene: TRBJ1-1; V gene: TRBV7-9; clone size: few; CDR3 protein: CASSQGVETSEAFF; CDR3 DNA: TGTGCCAGCAGTCAGGGCGTGGAGACTTCTGAAGCTTTCTTT
D gene: TRBD1; J gene: TRBJ2-2; V gene: TRBV9; clone size: few; CDR3 protein: CASSGDRGLPGELFF; CDR3 DNA: TGTGCCAGCAGCGGGGACAGGGGGCTGCCCGGGGAGCTGTTTTTT
D gene: TRBD1; J gene: TRBJ2-7; V gene: TRBV7-8; clone size: NA; CDR3 protein: CASTGQGAGYEQYF; CDR3 DNA: TGTGCCAGCACCGGACAGGGGGCGGGCTACGAGCAGTACTTC
D gene: NA; J gene: TRBJ2-6; V gene: TRBV2; clone size: NA; CDR3 protein: CASTQGTGANVLTF; CDR3 DNA: TGTGCCAGCACTCAGGGTACTGGGGCCAACGTCCTGACTTTC
D gene: TRBD1; J gene: TRBJ2-5; V gene: TRBV24-1; clone size: NA; CDR3 protein: CATSDRGPETQYF; CDR3 DNA: TGTGCCACCAGTGACAGGGGGCCGGAGACCCAGTACTTC
D gene: NA; J gene: TRBJ1-2; V gene: TRBV29-1; clone size: many; CDR3 protein: CSVEQGMEGYTF; CDR3 DNA: TGCAGCGTTGAACAGGGGATGGAGGGCTACACCTTC
D gene: NA; J gene: TRBJ2-7; V gene: TRBV5-1; clone size: NA; CDR3 protein: CASGAWGNYEQYF; CDR3 DNA: TGCGCCAGTGGCGCTTGGGGTAACTACGAGCAGTACTTC
D gene: NA; J gene: TRBJ1-5; V gene: TRBV6-5; clone size: few; CDR3 protein: CASSPFTGGGNQPQHF; CDR3 DNA: TGTGCCAGCAGTCCGTTTACGGGAGGTGGCAATCAGCCCCAGCATTTT
D gene: NA; J gene: TRBJ1-1; V gene: TRBV10-2; clone size: NA; CDR3 protein: CASSQGWGDTEAFF; CDR3 DNA: TGCGCCAGCAGCCAGGGGTGGGGAGACACTGAAGCTTTCTTT
D gene: NA; J gene: TRBJ1-5; V gene: TRBV15; clone size: NA; CDR3 protein: CATSQNLQGRTSNLPQHF; CDR3 DNA: TGTGCCACCAGCCAAAACTTACAGGGTCGGACCAGCAATCTGCCCCAGCATTTT
D gene: NA; J gene: TRBJ1-2; V gene: TRBV20-1; clone size: NA; CDR3 protein: CSASQKSKGYTF; CDR3 DNA: TGCAGTGCTAGTCAGAAGTCGAAGGGCTACACCTTC
D gene: NA; J gene: TRBJ2-7; V gene: TRBV20-1; clone size: NA; CDR3 protein: CSARVTRDHPSYEQYF; CDR3 DNA: TGCAGTGCTAGAGTGACAAGGGACCACCCTTCCTACGAGCAGTACTTC
D gene: NA; J gene: TRBJ1-2; V gene: TRBV25-1; clone size: NA; CDR3 protein: CASTFAGASGYTF; CDR3 DNA: TGTGCCAGCACGTTCGCGGGGGCGAGTGGCTACACCTTC
D gene: NA; J gene: TRBJ2-5; V gene: TRBV7-2; clone size: NA; CDR3 protein: CASSPNIQETQYF; CDR3 DNA: TGTGCCAGCAGCCCAAATATTCAAGAGACCCAGTACTTC
D gene: NA; J gene: TRBJ1-1; V gene: TRBV5-1; clone size: NA; CDR3 protein: CASSLGSGSTEAFF; CDR3 DNA: TGCGCCAGCAGCTTGGGATCGGGGAGCACTGAAGCTTTCTTT
D gene: NA; J gene: TRBJ2-7; V gene: TRBV7-2; clone size: few; CDR3 protein: CASSQGVGPYEQYF; CDR3 DNA: TGTGCCAGCAGCCAAGGAGTAGGCCCCTACGAGCAGTACTTC
D gene: NA; J gene: TRBJ1-1; V gene: TRBV29-1; clone size: few; CDR3 protein: CASSIDWGRDTEAFF; CDR3 DNA: TGTGCCAGTAGTATAGATTGGGGACGTGACACTGAAGCTTTCTTT
D gene: NA; J gene: TRBJ2-2; V gene: TRBV11-2; clone size: NA; CDR3 protein: CASSSGGIIAGELFF; CDR3 DNA: TGTGCCAGCAGCTCTGGGGGGATCATCGCCGGGGAGCTGTTTTTT
D gene: NA; J gene: TRBJ1-6; V gene: TRBV7-9; clone size: NA; CDR3 protein: CASSFPGAGPSSPLHF; CDR3 DNA: TGTGCCAGCAGCTTCCCCGGGGCAGGGCCTAGTTCACCCCTCCACTTT
D gene: NA; J gene: TRBJ2-2; V gene: TRBV10-3; clone size: NA; CDR3 protein: CAVRIDHQSRTGELFF; CDR3 DNA: TGTGCCGTCAGGATAGACCACCAAAGTCGTACCGGGGAGCTGTTTTTT
D gene: TRBD1; J gene: TRBJ1-6; V gene: TRBV7-8; clone size: many; CDR3 protein: CASSEAGTEYSPLHF; CDR3 DNA: TGTGCCAGCAGCGAGGCCGGGACAGAATATTCACCCCTCCACTTT
D gene: NA; J gene: TRBJ1-2; V gene: TRBV7-2; clone size: NA; CDR3 protein: CVSRNRAYGYTF; CDR3 DNA: TGTGTCAGCAGAAACAGAGCCTATGGCTACACCTTC
D gene: NA; J gene: TRBJ1-4; V gene: TRBV25-1; clone size: many; CDR3 protein: CASRKESNEKLFF; CDR3 DNA: TGTGCCAGCAGAAAGGAGTCTAATGAAAAACTGTTTTTT
D gene: NA; J gene: TRBJ1-1; V gene: TRBV15; clone size: many; CDR3 protein: CATSRFYSGVEAFF; CDR3 DNA: TGTGCCACCAGCAGGTTCTACAGCGGGGTTGAAGCTTTCTTT
D gene: NA; J gene: TRBJ2-5; V gene: TRBV29-1; clone size: many; CDR3 protein: CSVEQGLQETQYF; CDR3 DNA: TGCAGCGTCGAACAGGGCCTTCAAGAGACCCAGTACTTC
D gene: NA; J gene: TRBJ1-3; V gene: TRBV12-3/TRBV12-4; clone size: NA; CDR3 protein: CASSRGAGNTIYF; CDR3 DNA: TGTGCCAGCAGTCGGGGGGCTGGAAACACCATATATTTT
D gene: NA; J gene: TRBJ1-1; V gene: TRBV10-3; clone size: NA; CDR3 protein: CASSAGGVDTEAFF; CDR3 DNA: TGTGCCAGCAGTGCGGGGGGCGTCGACACTGAAGCTTTCTTT
D gene: NA; J gene: TRBJ1-5; V gene: TRBV20-1; clone size: NA; CDR3 protein: CSARGQTHSNQPQHF; CDR3 DNA: TGCAGTGCTAGAGGGCAAACCCATAGCAATCAGCCCCAGCATTTT
D gene: NA; J gene: TRBJ2-7; V gene: TRBV2; clone size: NA; CDR3 protein: CASNRGGTSTYEQYF; CDR3 DNA: TGTGCCAGCAATCGTGGCGGGACCAGCACCTACGAGCAGTACTTC
D gene: NA; J gene: TRBJ2-6; V gene: TRBV7-9; clone size: NA; CDR3 protein: CASSSHDLTF; CDR3 DNA: TGTGCCAGCAGCTCGCACGACCTGACTTTC
D gene: TRBD2; J gene: TRBJ2-7; V gene: TRBV6-5; clone size: NA; CDR3 protein: CASSLASGRVEQYF; CDR3 DNA: TGTGCCAGCAGTTTAGCTAGCGGGAGAGTCGAGCAGTACTTC
D gene: TRBD1; J gene: TRBJ1-6; V gene: TRBV25-1; clone size: NA; CDR3 protein: CASRWTGWNSPLHF; CDR3 DNA: TGTGCCAGCAGGTGGACAGGGTGGAATTCACCCCTCCACTTT
D gene: TRBD1; J gene: TRBJ1-2; V gene: TRBV25-1; clone size: NA; CDR3 protein: CASSEWDRGNYGYTF; CDR3 DNA: TGTGCCAGCAGTGAATGGGACAGGGGTAACTATGGCTACACCTTC
D gene: NA; J gene: TRBJ1-2; V gene: TRBV7-9; clone size: many; CDR3 protein: CASSPRQYGYTF; CDR3 DNA: TGTGCCAGCAGCCCACGACAGTATGGCTACACCTTC
D gene: TRBD1; J gene: TRBJ1-6; V gene: TRBV10-3; clone size: many; CDR3 protein: CAIRGQALGSPLHF; CDR3 DNA: TGTGCCATCCGCGGACAGGCACTGGGTTCACCCCTCCACTTT
D gene: TRBD1; J gene: TRBJ1-6; V gene: TRBV10-3; clone size: NA; CDR3 protein: CASSEQGADRSPLHF; CDR3 DNA: TGTGCCAGCAGTGAACAGGGGGCAGACAGGTCACCCCTCCACTTT